Sequencing of this TCR beta chain was carried out in a study of blood T cell repertoires in COVID-19. About the study: There were acute and convalescent COVID-19 samples, and they came from the United States, Italy and Spain. T cells, B-cell-depleted T cells, or PBMCs provided the cDNA or gDNA that served as material.

Source study methods: Estimation of nucleated cell counts relied on the amplification of reference gene primers. Only in-frame clones appear in the TCRdb table, and some are missing; sequencing was by immunoSEQ multiplex PCR. Clone size and V and J calls were adopted from that table, with D and trimming inferred from the DNA. The top ten hold roughly 9.6% of the sample, which has 200,000 to 300,000 clones, about 79% seen once. The clonotype originates from a woman older than 75 with acute or convalescent COVID-19. The sample comprised peripheral blood.

The CDR3 region has the DNA TGTGCCAGCAGTGAATCGCAGGGGGGTTTCTATGGCTACACCTTC. It encodes CASSESQGGFYGYTF. The rearrangement uses TRBV6-1 and TRBJ1-2; 7 bases are a match to TRBD1. The CDR3 sequence is 15 residues long. Trimming took 2 bases from V and 4 from J; bases not matched to a gene: 7. Germline assignment: CDR1 MNHNS and CDR2 SASEGT.